Sequencing of this TCR beta chain was carried out in a study of blood T cells in healthy people across ages. Study-wide findings and caveats: Among long-lived donors, naive CD4+ cells were more numerous and diversity higher than in aged donors. The study regarded diversity estimates from one million T cells as underestimates.

For the second PCR, which ran for 7 to 11 cycles, a sample-barcoded 5' primer and a J-beta primer mix were used. TCRdb analysed the 5' RACE reads with MiXCR anew, one entry per CDR3 protein. The repertoire holds about 1,000,000 distinct CDR3 sequences, with 35% to 55% as singletons. Germline CDR1 is SEHNR and CDR2 is FQNEAQ (reference sequence). The V and J ends lost 5 bases and 2 bases, in that order; junction bases with no gene match: 3. This CDR3 has 15 residues. Each donor supplied roughly 9.1 milliliters of peripheral blood. Isolating PBMCs gave at least 6 million of these cells per sample. Worth noting for this clonotype: The antigen remains undetermined.

The origin of this receptor is a woman aged 55-70 years in good health. The rearrangement uses TRBV7-9 and TRBJ2-7, with 13 bases that match TRBD2. The sequenced sample consisted of blood. The CDR3: CASSPTSGRAYEQYF. CDR3 DNA sequence: TGTGCCAGCAGCCCTACTAGCGGGAGGGCCTACGAGCAGTACTTC. Using reference TRBV7-9 and TRBJ2-7 for the parts outside the CDR3, the full variable domain is DTGVSQNPRHKITKRGQNVTFRCDPISEHNRLYWYRQTLGQGPEFLTYFQNEAQLEKSRLLSDRFSAERPKGSFSTLEIQRTEQGDSAMYLCASSPTSGRAYEQYFGPGTRLTVT.